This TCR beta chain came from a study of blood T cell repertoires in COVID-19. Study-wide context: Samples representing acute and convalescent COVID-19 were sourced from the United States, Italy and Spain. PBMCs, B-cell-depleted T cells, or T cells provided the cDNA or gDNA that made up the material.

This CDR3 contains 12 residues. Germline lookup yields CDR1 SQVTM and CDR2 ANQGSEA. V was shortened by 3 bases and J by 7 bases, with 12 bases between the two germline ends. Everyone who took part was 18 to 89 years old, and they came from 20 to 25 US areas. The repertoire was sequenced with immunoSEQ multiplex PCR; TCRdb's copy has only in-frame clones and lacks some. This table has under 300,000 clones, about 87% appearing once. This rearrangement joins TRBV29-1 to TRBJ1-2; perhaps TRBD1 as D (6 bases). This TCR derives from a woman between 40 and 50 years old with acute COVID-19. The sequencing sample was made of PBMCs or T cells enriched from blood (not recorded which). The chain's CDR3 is CSVDQGKRGYTF. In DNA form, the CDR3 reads TGCAGCGTTGATCAGGGGAAGCGTGGCTACACCTTC.